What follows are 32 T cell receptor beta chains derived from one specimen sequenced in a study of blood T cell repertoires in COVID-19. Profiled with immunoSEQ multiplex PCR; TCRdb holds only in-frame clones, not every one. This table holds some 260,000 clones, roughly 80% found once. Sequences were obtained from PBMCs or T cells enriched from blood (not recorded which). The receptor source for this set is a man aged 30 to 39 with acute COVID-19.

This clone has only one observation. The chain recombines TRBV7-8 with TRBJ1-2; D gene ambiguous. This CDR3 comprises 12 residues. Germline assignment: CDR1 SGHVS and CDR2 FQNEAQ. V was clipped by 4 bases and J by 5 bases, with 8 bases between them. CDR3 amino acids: CASSSRSYGYTF. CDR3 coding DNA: TGTGCCAGCAGCTCCCGGTCTTATGGCTACACCTTC.

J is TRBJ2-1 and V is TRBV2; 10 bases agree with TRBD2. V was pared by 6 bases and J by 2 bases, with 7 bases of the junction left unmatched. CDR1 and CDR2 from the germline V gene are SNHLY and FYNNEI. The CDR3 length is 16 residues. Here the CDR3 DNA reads TGTGCCAGCAGAGAACTAGCGGGAAGCGCCTACAATGAGCAGTTCTTC. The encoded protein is CASRELAGSAYNEQFF.

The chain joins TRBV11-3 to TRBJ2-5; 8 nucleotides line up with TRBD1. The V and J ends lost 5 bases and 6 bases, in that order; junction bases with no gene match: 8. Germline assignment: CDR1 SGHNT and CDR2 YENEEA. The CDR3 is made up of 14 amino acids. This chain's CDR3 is CASSRDRGGQTQYF. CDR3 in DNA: TGTGCCAGCAGCCGCGACAGGGGCGGGCAGACCCAGTACTTC. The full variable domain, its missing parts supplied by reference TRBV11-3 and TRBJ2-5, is EAGVVQSPRYKIIEKKQPVAFWCNPISGHNTLYWYLQNLGQGPELLIRYENEEAVDDSQLPKDRFSAERLKGVDSTLKIQPAELGDSAVYLCASSRDRGGQTQYFGPGTRLLVL.

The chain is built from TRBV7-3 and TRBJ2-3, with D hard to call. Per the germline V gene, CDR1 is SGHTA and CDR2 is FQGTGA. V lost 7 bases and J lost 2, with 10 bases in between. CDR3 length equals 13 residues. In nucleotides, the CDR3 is TGTGCCAGCAAACTTTCCCTCACAGATACGCAGTATTTT. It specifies CASKLSLTDTQYF.

In nucleotides, the CDR3 is TGTGCCAGCAGTATAACCCAGGGATACGAGCAGTACGTC. This codes for CASSITQGYEQYV. The V call is TRBV27, the J call TRBJ2-7; tentative D call: TRBD1 (5 bases). Germline CDR1 is MNHEY and CDR2 is SMNVEV (reference sequence). CDR3 length: 13 residues. Trimming took off 5 bases at V and 4 bases at J, with 12 bases between the two ends.

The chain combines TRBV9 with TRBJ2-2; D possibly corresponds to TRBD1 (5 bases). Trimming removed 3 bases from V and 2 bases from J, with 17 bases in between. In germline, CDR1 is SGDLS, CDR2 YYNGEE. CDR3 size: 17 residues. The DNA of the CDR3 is TGTGCCAGCAGCGAGGGAAGTGGGGCAGGCAACACCGGGGAGCTGTTTTTT. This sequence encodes CASSEGSGAGNTGELFF.

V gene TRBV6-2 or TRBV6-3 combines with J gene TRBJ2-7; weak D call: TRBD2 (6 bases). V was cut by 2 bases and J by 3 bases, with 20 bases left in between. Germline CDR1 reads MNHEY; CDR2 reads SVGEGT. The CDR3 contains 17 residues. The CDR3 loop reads CASSYISVFGGVYEQYV. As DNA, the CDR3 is TGTGCCAGCAGTTACATTTCAGTCTTCGGGGGAGTCTACGAGCAGTACGTC.

CDR3 loop: CASSRTEGWDEQFF. The CDR3 DNA is TGCGCCAGCAGTCGGACGGAGGGGTGGGATGAGCAGTTCTTC. This chain connects TRBV4-1 to TRBJ2-1; maybe TRBD2 (6 bases). The CDR3 is made up of 14 amino acids. The germline V gene encodes CDR1 MGHRA and CDR2 YSYEKL. V was pared by 6 bases and J by 8 bases, with 17 bases between.

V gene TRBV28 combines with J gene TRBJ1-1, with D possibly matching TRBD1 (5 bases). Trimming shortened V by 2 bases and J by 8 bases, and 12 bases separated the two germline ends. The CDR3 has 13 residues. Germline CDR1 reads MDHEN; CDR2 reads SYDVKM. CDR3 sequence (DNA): TGTGCCAGCAGTTTACGGGGGAGTATAGAAGCTTTCTTT. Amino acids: CASSLRGSIEAFF.

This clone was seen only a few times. Here the CDR3 DNA reads TGTGCCAGCAGTATGGGACAGCAGCTCTCACCCCTCCACTTT. Translation gives CASSMGQQLSPLHF. V usage is TRBV27 and J usage is TRBJ1-6; 7 nucleotides line up with TRBD1. This CDR3 is 14 amino acids long. CDR1 is MNHEY and CDR2 is SMNVEV in the germline V gene (reference sequence). Trimming at V came to 5 bases and at J to 10 bases, leaving 8 bases not matched to a gene.

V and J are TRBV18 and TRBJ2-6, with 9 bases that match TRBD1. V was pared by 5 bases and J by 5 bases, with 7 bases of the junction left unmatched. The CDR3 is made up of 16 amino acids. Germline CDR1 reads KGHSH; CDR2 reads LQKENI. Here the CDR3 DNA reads TGTGCCAGCTCATGGGACAGGGCTCTCTGGGCCAACGTCCTGACTTTC. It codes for CASSWDRALWANVLTF.

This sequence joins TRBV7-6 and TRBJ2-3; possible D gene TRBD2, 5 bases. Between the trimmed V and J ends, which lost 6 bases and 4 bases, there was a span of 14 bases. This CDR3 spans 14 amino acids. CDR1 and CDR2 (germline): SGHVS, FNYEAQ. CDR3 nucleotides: TGTGCCAGCAGACTTGGACCGGGGTCAGATACGCAGTATTTT. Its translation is CASRLGPGSDTQYF.

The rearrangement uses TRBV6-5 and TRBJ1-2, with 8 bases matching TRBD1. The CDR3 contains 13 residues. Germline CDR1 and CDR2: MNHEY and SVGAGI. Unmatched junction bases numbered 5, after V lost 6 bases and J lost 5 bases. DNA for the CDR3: TGTGCCAGCAGACAGGGGGTAGGGTATGGCTACACCTTC. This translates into CASRQGVGYGYTF.

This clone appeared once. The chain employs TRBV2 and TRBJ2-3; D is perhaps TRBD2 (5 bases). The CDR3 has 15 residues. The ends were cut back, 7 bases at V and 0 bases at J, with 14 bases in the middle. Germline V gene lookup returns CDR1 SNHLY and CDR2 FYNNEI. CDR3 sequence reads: CASTGMERSTDTQYF. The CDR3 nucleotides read TGTGCCAGCACGGGGATGGAAAGGAGCACAGATACGCAGTATTTT.

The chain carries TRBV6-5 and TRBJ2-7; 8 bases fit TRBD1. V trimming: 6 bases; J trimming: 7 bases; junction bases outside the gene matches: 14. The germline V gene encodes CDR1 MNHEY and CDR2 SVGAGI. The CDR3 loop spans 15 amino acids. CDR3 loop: CASSMLAGGTGEQYV. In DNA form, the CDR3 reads TGTGCCAGCAGCATGCTTGCAGGGGGCACGGGGGAGCAGTACGTC.

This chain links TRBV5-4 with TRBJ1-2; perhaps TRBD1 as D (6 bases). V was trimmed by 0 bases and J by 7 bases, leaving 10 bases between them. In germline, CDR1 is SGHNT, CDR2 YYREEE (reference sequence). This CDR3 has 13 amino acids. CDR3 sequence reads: CASSLGQGLGYTF. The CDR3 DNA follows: TGTGCCAGCAGCTTGGGGCAGGGGCTTGGCTACACCTTC.

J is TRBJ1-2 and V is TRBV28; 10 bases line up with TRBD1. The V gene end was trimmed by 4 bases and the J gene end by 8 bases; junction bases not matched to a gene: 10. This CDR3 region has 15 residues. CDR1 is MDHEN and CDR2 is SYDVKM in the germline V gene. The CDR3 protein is CASSYGTGAVSGYTF. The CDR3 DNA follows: TGTGCCAGCAGTTATGGGACAGGGGCAGTCAGCGGCTACACCTTC.

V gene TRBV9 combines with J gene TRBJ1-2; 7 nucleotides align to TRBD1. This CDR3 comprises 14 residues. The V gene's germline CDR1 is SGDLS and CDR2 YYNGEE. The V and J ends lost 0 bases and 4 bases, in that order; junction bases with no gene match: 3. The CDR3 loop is CASSVVEGAYGYTF. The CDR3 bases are TGTGCCAGCAGCGTAGTGGAGGGGGCCTATGGCTACACCTTC.

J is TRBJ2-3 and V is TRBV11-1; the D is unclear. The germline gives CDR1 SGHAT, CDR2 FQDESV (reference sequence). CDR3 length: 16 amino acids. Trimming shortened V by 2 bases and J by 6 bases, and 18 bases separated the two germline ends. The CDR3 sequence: CASSLFTRKKADTQYF. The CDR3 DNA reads TGTGCCAGCAGCTTATTTACCAGGAAGAAGGCGGATACGCAGTATTTT.

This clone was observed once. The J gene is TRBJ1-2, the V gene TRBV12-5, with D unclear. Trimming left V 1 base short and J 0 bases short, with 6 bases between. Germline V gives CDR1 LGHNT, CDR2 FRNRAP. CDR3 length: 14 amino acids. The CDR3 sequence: CASGLDTANYGYTF. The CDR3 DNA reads TGTGCTAGTGGTTTGGACACAGCTAACTATGGCTACACCTTC.

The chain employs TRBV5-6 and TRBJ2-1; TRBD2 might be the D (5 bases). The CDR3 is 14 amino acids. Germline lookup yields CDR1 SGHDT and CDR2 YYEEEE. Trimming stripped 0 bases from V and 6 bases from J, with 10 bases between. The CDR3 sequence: CASSLAGISNEQFF. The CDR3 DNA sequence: TGTGCCAGCAGCTTGGCCGGGATTTCCAATGAGCAGTTCTTC.

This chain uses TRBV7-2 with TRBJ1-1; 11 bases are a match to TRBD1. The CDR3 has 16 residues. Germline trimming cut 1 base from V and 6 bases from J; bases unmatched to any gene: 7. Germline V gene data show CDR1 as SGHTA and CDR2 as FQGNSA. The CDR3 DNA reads TGTGCCAGCAGCTTAGTTCTTGGGACAGGGGGTTCTGAAGCTTTCTTT. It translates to CASSLVLGTGGSEAFF.

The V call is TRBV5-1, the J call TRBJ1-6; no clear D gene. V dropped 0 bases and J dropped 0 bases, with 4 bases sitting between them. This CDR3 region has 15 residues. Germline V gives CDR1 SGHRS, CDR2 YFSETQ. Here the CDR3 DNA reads TGCGCCAGCAGCTTGGGTAGCTCCTATAATTCACCCCTCCACTTT. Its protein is CASSLGSSYNSPLHF.

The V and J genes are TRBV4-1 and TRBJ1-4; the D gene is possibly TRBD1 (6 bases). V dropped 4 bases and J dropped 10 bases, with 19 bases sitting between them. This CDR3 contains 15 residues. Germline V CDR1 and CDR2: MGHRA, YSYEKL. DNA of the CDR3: TGCGCCAGCAGCCGAATACAGGGAGTTAATTTAAAACTGTTTTTT. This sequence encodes CASSRIQGVNLKLFF.

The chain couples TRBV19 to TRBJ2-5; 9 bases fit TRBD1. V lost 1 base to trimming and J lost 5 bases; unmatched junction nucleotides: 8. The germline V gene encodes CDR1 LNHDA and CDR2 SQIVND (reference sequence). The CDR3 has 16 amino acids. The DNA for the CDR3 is TGTGCCAGTAGTATAGGGCAGGGACAGGGTGAGGAGACCCAGTACTTC. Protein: CASSIGQGQGEETQYF.

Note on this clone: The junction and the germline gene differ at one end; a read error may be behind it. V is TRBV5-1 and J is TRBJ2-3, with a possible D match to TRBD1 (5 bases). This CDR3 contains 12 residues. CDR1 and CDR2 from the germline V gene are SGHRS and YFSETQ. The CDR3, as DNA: TGTGCCAGCAGGGTAGCTACAGATACGCAGTATTTT. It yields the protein CASRVATDTQYF. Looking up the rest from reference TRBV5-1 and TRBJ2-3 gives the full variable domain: KAGVTQTPRYLIKTRGQQVTLSCSPISGHRSVSWYQQTPGQGLQFLFEYFSETQRNKGNFPGRFSGRQFSNSRSEMNVSTLELGDSALYLCASRVATDTQYFGPGTRLTVL.

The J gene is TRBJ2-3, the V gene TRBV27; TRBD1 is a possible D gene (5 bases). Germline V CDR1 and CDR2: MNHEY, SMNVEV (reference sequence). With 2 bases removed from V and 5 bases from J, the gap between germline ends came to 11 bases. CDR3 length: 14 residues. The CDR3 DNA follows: TGTGCCAGCAGTTTAGTACAGGCCTTAGATACGCAGTATTTT. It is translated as CASSLVQALDTQYF.

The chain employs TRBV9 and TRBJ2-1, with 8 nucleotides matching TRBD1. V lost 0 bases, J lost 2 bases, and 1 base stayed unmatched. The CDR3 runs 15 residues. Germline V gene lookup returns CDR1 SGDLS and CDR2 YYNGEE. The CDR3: CASSVAQGAYNEQFF. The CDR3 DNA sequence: TGTGCCAGCAGCGTAGCACAGGGGGCCTACAATGAGCAGTTCTTC.

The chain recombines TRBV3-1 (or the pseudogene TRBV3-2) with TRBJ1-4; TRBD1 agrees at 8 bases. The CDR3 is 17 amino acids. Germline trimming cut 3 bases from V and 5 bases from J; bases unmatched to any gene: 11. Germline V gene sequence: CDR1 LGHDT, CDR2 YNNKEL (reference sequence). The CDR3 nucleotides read TGTGCCAGCAGCCACGGACAGGGATGGGGCTTAAATGAAAAACTGTTTTTT. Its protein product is CASSHGQGWGLNEKLFF.

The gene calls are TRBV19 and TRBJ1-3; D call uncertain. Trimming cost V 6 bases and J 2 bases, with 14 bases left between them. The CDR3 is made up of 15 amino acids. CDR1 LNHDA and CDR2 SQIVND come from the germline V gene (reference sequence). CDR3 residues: CASSFPGLTGNTIYF. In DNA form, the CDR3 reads TGTGCCAGTAGCTTCCCGGGTTTGACTGGAAACACCATATATTTT.

CDR3 DNA: TGTGCCACCAGCGAGGGTCAACTTTACACTGAAGCTTTCTTT. Translated: CATSEGQLYTEAFF. The chain combines TRBV19 with TRBJ1-1; D is undetermined. Per the germline V gene, CDR1 is LNHDA and CDR2 is SQIVND (reference sequence). This CDR3 has 14 residues. The V gene lost 10 bases and the J gene lost 3 bases, with 18 bases spanning the gap.

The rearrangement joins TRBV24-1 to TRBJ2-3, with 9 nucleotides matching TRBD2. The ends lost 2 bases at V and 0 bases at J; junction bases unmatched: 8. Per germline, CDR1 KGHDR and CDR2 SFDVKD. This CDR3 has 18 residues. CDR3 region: CATSDYPGLAPSTDTQYF. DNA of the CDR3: TGTGCCACCAGTGATTATCCGGGACTAGCACCTAGCACAGATACGCAGTATTTT.